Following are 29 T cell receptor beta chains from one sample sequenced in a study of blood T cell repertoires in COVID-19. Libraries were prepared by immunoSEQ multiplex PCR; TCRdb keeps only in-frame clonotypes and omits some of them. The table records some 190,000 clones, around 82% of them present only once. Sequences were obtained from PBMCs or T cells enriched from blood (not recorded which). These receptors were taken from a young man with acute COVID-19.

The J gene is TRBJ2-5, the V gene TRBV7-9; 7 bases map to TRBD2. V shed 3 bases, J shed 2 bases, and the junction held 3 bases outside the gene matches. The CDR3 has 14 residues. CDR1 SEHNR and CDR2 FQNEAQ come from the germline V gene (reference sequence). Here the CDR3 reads CASSFPSGQETQYF. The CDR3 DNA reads TGTGCCAGCAGCTTTCCTAGCGGTCAAGAGACCCAGTACTTC.

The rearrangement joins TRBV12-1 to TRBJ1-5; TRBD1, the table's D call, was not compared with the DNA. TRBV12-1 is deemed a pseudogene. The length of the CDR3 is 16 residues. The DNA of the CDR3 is TGTGCCAGCAGCGAATTAACGGGACAGGGCGGTCAGCCCCAGCATTTT. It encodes CASSELTGQGGQPQHF.

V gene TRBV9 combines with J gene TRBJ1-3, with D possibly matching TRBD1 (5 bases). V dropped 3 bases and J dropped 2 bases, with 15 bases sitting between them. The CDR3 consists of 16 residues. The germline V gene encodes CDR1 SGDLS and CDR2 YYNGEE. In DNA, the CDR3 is TGTGCCAGCAGCGCCCCTGCGGGGGTAACTGGAAACACCATATATTTT. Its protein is CASSAPAGVTGNTIYF.

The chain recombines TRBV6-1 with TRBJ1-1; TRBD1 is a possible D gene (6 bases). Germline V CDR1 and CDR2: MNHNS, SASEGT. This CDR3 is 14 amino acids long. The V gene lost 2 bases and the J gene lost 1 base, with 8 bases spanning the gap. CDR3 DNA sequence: TGTGCCAGCAGTGAACCGACAGGGAACACTGAAGCTTTCTTT. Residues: CASSEPTGNTEAFF.

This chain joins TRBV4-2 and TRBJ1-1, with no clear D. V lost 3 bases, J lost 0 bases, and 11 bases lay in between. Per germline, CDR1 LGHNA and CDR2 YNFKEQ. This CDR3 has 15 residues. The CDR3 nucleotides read TGTGCCAGCAGCCAGGATGGACTGGTGAACACTGAAGCTTTCTTT. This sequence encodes CASSQDGLVNTEAFF.

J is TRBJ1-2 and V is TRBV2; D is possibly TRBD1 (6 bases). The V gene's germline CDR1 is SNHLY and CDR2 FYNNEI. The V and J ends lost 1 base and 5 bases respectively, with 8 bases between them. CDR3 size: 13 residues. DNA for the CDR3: TGTGCCAGCAGTGAAGAACAGGGATATGGCTACACCTTC. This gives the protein CASSEEQGYGYTF. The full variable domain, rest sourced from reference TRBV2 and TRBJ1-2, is EPEVTQTPSHQVTQMGQEVILRCVPISNHLYFYWYRQILGQKVEFLVSFYNNEISEKSEIFDDQFSVERPDGSNFTLKIRSTKLEDSAMYFCASSEEQGYGYTFGSGTRLTVV.

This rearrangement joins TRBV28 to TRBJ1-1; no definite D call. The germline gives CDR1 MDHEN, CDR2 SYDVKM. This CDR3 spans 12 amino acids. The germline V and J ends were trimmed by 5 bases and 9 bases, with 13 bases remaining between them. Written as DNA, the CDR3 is TGTGCCAGCAGTCCCCCGGTACTCAAAGCTTTCTTT. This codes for CASSPPVLKAFF.

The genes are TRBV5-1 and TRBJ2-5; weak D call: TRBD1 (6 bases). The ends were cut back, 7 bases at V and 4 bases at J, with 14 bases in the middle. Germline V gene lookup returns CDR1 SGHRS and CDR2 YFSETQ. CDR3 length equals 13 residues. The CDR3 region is CASGKGGTETQYF. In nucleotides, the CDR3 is TGCGCCAGCGGAAAAGGGGGAACAGAGACCCAGTACTTC.

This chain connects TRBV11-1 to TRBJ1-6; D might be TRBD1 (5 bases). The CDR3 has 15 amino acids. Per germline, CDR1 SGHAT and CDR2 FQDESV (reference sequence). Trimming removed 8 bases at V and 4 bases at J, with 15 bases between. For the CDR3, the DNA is TGTGCCAGCGCCAGGGCAGGGTCGTATAATTCACCCCTCCACTTT. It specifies CASARAGSYNSPLHF.

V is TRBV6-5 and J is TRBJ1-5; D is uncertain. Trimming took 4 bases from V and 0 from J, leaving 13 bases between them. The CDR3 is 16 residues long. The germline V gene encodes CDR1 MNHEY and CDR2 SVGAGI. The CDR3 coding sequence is TGTGCCAGCAGTTGGAGGTCTGCCGATAGCAATCAGCCCCAGCATTTT. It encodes CASSWRSADSNQPQHF.

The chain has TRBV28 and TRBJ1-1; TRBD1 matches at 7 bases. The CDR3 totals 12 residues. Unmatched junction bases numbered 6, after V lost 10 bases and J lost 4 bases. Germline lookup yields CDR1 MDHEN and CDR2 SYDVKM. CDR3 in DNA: TGTGCCACTAGACAGGGTCCCACTGAAGCTTTCTTT. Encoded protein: CATRQGPTEAFF.

CDR3 sequence reads: CASKGPGRDTQYF. CDR3 nucleotides: TGTGCCAGCAAAGGACCGGGGAGGGATACGCAGTATTTT. The chain combines TRBV28 with TRBJ2-3, with D maybe TRBD2 (6 bases). The germline V and J ends were trimmed by 7 bases and 6 bases, with 14 bases remaining between them. The CDR3 spans 13 residues. CDR1 is MDHEN and CDR2 is SYDVKM in the germline V gene.

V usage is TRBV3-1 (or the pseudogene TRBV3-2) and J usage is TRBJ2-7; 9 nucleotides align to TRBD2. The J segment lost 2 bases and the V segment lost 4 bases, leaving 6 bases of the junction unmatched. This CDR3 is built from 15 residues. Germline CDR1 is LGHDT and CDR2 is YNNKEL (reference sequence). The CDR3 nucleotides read TGTGCCAGCAGCCTTAAAAGGACTAGCGCCTACGAGCAGTACTTC. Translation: CASSLKRTSAYEQYF.

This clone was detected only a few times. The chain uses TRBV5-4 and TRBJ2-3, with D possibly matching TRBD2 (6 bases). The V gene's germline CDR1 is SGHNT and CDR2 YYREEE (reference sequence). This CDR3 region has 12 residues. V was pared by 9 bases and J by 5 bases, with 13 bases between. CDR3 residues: CATRDPLDTQYF. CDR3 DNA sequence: TGTGCCACGCGGGACCCGTTAGATACGCAGTATTTT.

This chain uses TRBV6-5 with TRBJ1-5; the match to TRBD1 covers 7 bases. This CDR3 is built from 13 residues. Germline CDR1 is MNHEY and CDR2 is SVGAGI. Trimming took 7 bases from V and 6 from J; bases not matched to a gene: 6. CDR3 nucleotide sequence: TGTGCCAGCAAAGGGGGCAATCCTCAGCCCCAGCATTTT. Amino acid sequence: CASKGGNPQPQHF.

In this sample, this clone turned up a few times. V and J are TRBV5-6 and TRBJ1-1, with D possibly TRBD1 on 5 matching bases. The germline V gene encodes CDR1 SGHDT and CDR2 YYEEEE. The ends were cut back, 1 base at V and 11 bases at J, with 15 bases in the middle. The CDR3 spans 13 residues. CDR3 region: CASSLRFDSWAFF. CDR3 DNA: TGTGCCAGCAGCTTGAGGTTTGACAGCTGGGCTTTCTTT.

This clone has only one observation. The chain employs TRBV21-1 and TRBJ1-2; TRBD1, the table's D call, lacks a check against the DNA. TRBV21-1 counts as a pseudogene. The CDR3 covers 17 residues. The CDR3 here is CASSKERAGGGNYGYTF. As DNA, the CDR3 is TGTGCCAGCAGCAAAGAGAGAGCAGGGGGCGGAAACTATGGCTACACCTTC.

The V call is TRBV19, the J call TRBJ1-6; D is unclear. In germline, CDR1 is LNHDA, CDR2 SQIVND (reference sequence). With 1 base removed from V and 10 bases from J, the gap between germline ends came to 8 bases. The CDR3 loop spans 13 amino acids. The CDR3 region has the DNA TGTGCCAGTAGTATAGGGGTCGGGTCACCCCTCCACTTT. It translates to CASSIGVGSPLHF.

This CDR3 reads CASSYSGSNEKLFF. CDR3 nucleotides: TGTGCCAGCAGTTACTCCGGTTCTAATGAAAAACTGTTTTTT. The chain joins TRBV6-5 to TRBJ1-4; no clear D gene. Trimming shortened V by 0 bases and J by 3 bases, and 5 bases separated the two germline ends. The germline V gene has CDR1 MNHEY and CDR2 SVGAGI. The CDR3 runs to 14 residues.

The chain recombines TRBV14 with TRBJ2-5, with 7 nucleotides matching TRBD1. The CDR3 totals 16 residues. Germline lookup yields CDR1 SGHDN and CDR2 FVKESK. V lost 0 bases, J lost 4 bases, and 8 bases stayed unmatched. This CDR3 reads CASSQDLLAGGETQYF. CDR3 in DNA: TGTGCCAGCAGCCAAGATCTTTTGGCAGGGGGAGAGACCCAGTACTTC.

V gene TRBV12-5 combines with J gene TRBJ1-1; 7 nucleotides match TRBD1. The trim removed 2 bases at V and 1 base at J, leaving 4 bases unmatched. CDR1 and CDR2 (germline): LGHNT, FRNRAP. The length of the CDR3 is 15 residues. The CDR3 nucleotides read TGTGCTAGTGGTTTGCCCGGACAGGAGAACACTGAAGCTTTCTTT. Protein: CASGLPGQENTEAFF.

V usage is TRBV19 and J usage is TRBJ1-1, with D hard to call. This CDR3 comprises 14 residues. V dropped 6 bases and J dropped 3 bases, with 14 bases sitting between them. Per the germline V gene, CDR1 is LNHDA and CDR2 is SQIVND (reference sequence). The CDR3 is CASSLTGGDTEAFF. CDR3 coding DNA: TGTGCCAGTAGCTTGACGGGCGGGGACACTGAAGCTTTCTTT.

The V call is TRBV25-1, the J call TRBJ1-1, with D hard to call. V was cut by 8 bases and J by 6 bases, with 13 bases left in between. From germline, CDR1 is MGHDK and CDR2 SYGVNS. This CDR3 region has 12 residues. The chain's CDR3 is CASSNGLAEAFF. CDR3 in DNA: TGTGCCAGCTCCAACGGGTTGGCTGAAGCTTTCTTT.

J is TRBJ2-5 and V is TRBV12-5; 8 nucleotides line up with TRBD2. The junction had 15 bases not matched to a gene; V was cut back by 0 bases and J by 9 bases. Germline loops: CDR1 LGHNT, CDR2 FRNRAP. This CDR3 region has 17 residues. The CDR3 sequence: CASGLVRGGGPRVAQYF. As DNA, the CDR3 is TGTGCTAGTGGTTTGGTACGGGGCGGGGGGCCCCGAGTGGCCCAGTACTTC.

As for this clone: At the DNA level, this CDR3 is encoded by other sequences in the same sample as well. The CDR3, as DNA: TGTGCCAGCAGCTCCCAGGGATTCTCCTACGAGCAGTACTTC. This sequence encodes CASSSQGFSYEQYF. The chain links TRBV5-4 to TRBJ2-7; weak D call: TRBD1 (5 bases). This CDR3 is 14 amino acids long. Trimming left V 3 bases short and J 0 bases short, with 10 bases between. The V gene's germline CDR1 is SGHNT and CDR2 YYREEE (reference sequence).

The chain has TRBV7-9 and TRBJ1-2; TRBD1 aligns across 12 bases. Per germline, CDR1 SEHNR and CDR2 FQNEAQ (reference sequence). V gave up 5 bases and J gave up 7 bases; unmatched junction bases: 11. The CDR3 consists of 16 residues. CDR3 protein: CASSPMTGQGASGYTF. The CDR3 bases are TGTGCCAGCAGCCCCATGACGGGACAGGGGGCGAGTGGCTACACCTTC.

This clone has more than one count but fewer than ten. The CDR3 loop reads CASSPPGQEGNEQYF. CDR3 sequence (DNA): TGTGCCAGCTCACCCCCCGGACAGGAAGGCAACGAGCAGTACTTC. V is TRBV18 and J is TRBJ2-7; 7 nucleotides align to TRBD1. With 3 bases clipped from V and 5 bases from J, the junction kept 10 bases outside the gene matches. The CDR3 covers 15 residues. Germline-derived CDR1 and CDR2 are KGHSH and LQKENI.

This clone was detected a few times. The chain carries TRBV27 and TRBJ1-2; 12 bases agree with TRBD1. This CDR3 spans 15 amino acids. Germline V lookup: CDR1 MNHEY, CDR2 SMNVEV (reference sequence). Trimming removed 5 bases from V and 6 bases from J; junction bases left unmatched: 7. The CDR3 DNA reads TGTGCCAGCAGTCCCCTGGGACAGGGGGCACATGGCTACACCTTC. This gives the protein CASSPLGQGAHGYTF.

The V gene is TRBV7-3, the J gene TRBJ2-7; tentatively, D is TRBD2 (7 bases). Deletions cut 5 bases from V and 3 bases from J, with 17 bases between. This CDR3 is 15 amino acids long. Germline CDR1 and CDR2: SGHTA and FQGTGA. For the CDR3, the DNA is TGTGCCAGCAGCCCTAGTGGGGGGGCTTACTACGAGCAGTACTTC. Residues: CASSPSGGAYYEQYF. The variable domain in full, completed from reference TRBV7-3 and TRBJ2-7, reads GAGVSQTPSNKVTEKGKYVELRCDPISGHTALYWYRQSLGQGPEFLIYFQGTGAADDSGLPNDRFFAVRPEGSVSTLKIQRTERGDSAVYLCASSPSGGAYYEQYFGPGTRLTVT.